This T cell receptor (beta chain) was sequenced for a study of cytomegalovirus exposure and HLA in healthy donors. The PCR used 60 Vbeta and 13 Jbeta primers. Sequenced by immunoSEQ multiplex PCR; TCRdb stores in-frame clones only, minus some. The sample consists of approximately 100,000 clones, about 83% of them appearing once. Notes on the study in general: TCR beta chain V- and J-gene trimming was linked, in a later analysis, to a missense variant in DCLRE1C. There was a cluster of highly shared sequence variants that was likely a sequencing artifact. In vitro work confirmed that a few CMV-associated chains recognize CMV antigens.

This clone was picked up a small number of times. Its target is not known. This receptor was taken from a female donor in good health and CMV-seropositive. The sequencing sample was made of PBMCs.

Here the CDR3 DNA reads TGTGCCTGGAGGGGCCCTAACGGGGCTAATGAAAAACTGTTTTTT. Its translation is CAWRGPNGANEKLFF. V gene TRBV30 combines with J gene TRBJ1-4, with D hard to call. CDR3 length equals 15 residues. With 3 bases removed from V and 3 bases from J, the gap between germline ends came to 14 bases. The germline gives CDR1 GTSNPN, CDR2 SVGIG (reference sequence). Using reference TRBV30 and TRBJ1-4 for the parts outside the CDR3, the full variable domain is SQTIHQWPATLVQPVGSPLSLECTVEGTSNPNLYWYRQAAGRGLQLLFYSVGIGQISSEVPQNLSASRPQDRQFILSSKKLLLSDSGFYLCAWRGPNGANEKLFFGSGTQLSVL.